The 6 T cell receptor beta chains below were found in one sample sequenced in a study of T-cell memory formation after mild COVID-19. TCRdb reprocessed the 5' RACE reads with MiXCR, giving one entry per CDR3 protein. This sample yields around 390,000 distinct CDR3 sequences, of which 15% to 20% are seen a single time; roughly 21% belongs to the top ten. The sample consisted of PBMCs or a T cell subset sorted from them (not recorded which). The receptors derive from a man aged 18 to 30 who had mild COVID-19 (a few samples of this study predate the infection). Cell type and time point are not known.

The genes are TRBV5-1 and TRBJ2-5, with 11 bases matching TRBD1. CDR1 SGHRS and CDR2 YFSETQ come from the germline V gene. The CDR3 runs to 16 residues. The V segment lost 0 bases and the J segment 4 bases; nucleotides outside the gene matches: 5. CDR3 protein: CASSLVGTGGRETQYF. As DNA, the CDR3 is TGCGCCAGCAGCTTGGTCGGGACAGGGGGTAGAGAGACCCAGTACTTC.

The chain combines TRBV6-5 with TRBJ1-6; unclear D gene. The CDR3 sequence is 13 residues long. The germline V gene has CDR1 MNHEY and CDR2 SVGAGI. Trimming removed 8 bases at V and 10 bases at J, with 15 bases between. CDR3 sequence: CASSRHLDSPLHF. DNA of the CDR3: TGTGCCAGCTCCCGCCACTTAGACTCACCCCTCCACTTT.

The rearrangement uses TRBV7-2 and TRBJ2-2, with D hard to call. The germline gives CDR1 SGHTA, CDR2 FQGNSA. Trimming stripped 5 bases from V and 5 bases from J, with 12 bases between. The CDR3 is made up of 14 amino acids. The CDR3 bases are TGTGCCAGCAGCCTTACCCAAATGACCGGGGAGCTGTTTTTT. Protein: CASSLTQMTGELFF.

This clonotype turned up a few times. V usage is TRBV5-1 and J usage is TRBJ1-2; 7 bases fit TRBD1. The V gene end was trimmed by 4 bases and the J gene end by 2 bases; junction bases not matched to a gene: 11. Looked up from germline, CDR1 is SGHRS and CDR2 is YFSETQ. CDR3 length equals 16 residues. Here the CDR3 reads CASSPGTAPENYGYTF. In DNA, the CDR3 is TGCGCCAGCAGCCCCGGGACAGCGCCCGAGAACTATGGCTACACCTTC.

This sequence joins TRBV5-1 and TRBJ1-1, with D tentatively TRBD1 (6 bases). The CDR3 has 15 residues. V lost 4 bases, J lost 4 bases, and 17 bases lay in between. From germline, CDR1 is SGHRS and CDR2 YFSETQ. The CDR3 loop reads CASSRGGALGTEAFF. CDR3 sequence (DNA): TGCGCCAGCAGCCGAGGGGGGGCTTTAGGCACTGAAGCTTTCTTT.

This clonotype appeared a few times. As DNA, the CDR3 is TGTGCCAGCAGGAACCGGGGAGCCTACGAGCAGTACGTC. The encoded protein is CASRNRGAYEQYV. V is TRBV6-2 or TRBV6-3 and J is TRBJ2-7, with D perhaps matching TRBD2 (5 bases). The V gene lost 6 bases and the J gene lost 2 bases, with 11 bases spanning the gap. CDR1 and CDR2 from the germline V gene are MNHEY and SVGEGT. This CDR3 comprises 13 residues.